Each of the 27 T cell receptor beta chains below was sequenced from the same sample in a study of CD8+ T cells in alopecia areata. It was cDNA, reverse transcribed from extracted RNA, that served as the sequencing template. Assay used: immunoSEQ multiplex PCR; TCRdb lists only in-frame clones, some missing. This sample has about 140,000 clones, with approximately 56% found just once. Sequencing used CD8+ T cells sorted from blood. All receptors come from a human donor in good health.

There are a few counts of this clone. A read error is possible here, since a much larger clone lies one base away. The V and J genes are TRBV25-1 and TRBJ2-7; 11 positions match TRBD1. Germline V CDR1 and CDR2: MGHDK, SYGVNS. This CDR3 is built from 14 residues. The V gene end was trimmed by 4 bases and the J gene end by 3 bases; junction bases not matched to a gene: 2. CDR3 residues: CASSAGTGGYEQYF. For the CDR3, the DNA is TGTGCCAGCAGTGCCGGGACAGGGGGCTACGAGCAGTACTTC.

This chain links TRBV25-1 with TRBJ2-7; no definite D call. The CDR3 is 18 residues long. CDR1 and CDR2 (germline): MGHDK, SYGVNS. The V and J ends lost 3 bases and 6 bases respectively, with 27 bases between them. The CDR3 protein is CASSEYKTGSPKGSEQYF. The CDR3, as DNA: TGTGCCAGCAGTGAGTACAAGACCGGGTCTCCGAAAGGCTCCGAGCAGTACTTC.

The rearrangement joins TRBV15 to TRBJ2-5; D remains unclear. V shed 6 bases and J shed 4 bases, with 12 bases lying between them. Germline CDR1 and CDR2: LNHNV and YYDKDF (reference sequence). This CDR3 has 13 amino acids. CDR3 region: CATRFSPAETQYF. The CDR3 DNA sequence: TGTGCCACCAGATTCTCTCCCGCAGAGACCCAGTACTTC.

The CDR3 loop is CATSSMVGANEQFF. In DNA form, the CDR3 reads TGTGCCACCAGCAGCATGGTCGGGGCCAATGAGCAGTTCTTC. This chain joins TRBV15 and TRBJ2-1; D tentatively reads TRBD1 or TRBD2 (5 bases each). The CDR3 length is 14 residues. Germline loops: CDR1 LNHNV, CDR2 YYDKDF (reference sequence). V was pared by 3 bases and J by 6 bases, with 12 bases between.

The J gene is TRBJ1-1, the V gene TRBV5-1, with unresolved D. The germline CDR1 and CDR2 sequences are SGHRS and YFSETQ. Trimming removed 6 bases from V and 0 bases from J, with 9 bases in between. The length of the CDR3 is 13 residues. For the CDR3, the DNA is TGCGCCAGCACCTCCACCTTGAACACTGAAGCTTTCTTT. It codes for CASTSTLNTEAFF. The complete variable domain, with remaining parts taken from reference TRBV5-1 and TRBJ1-1, reads KAGVTQTPRYLIKTRGQQVTLSCSPISGHRSVSWYQQTPGQGLQFLFEYFSETQRNKGNFPGRFSGRQFSNSRSEMNVSTLELGDSALYLCASTSTLNTEAFFGQGTRLTVV.

This chain joins TRBV7-8 and TRBJ2-3; TRBD1 agrees at 10 bases. J gave up 7 bases and V 5 bases, and 9 bases lay outside the gene matches. From germline, CDR1 is SGHVS and CDR2 FQNEAQ. The CDR3 extends over 15 amino acids. CDR3 sequence: CASSHPGQGTYTQYF. In DNA, the CDR3 is TGTGCCAGCAGCCACCCGGGACAGGGGACTTATACGCAGTATTTT.

This clone has a handful of counts. The chain couples TRBV29-1 to TRBJ2-7; tentatively, D is TRBD1 (5 bases). V lost 5 bases and J lost 6, with 11 bases in between. This CDR3 has 11 amino acids. Germline CDR1 is SQVTM and CDR2 is ANQGSEA. The CDR3 region has the DNA TGCAGCGTTTTTCAGGGAAGCGAGCAGTACTTC. Translation: CSVFQGSEQYF.

The genes are TRBV4-2 and TRBJ2-7; 9 nucleotides align to TRBD2. The CDR3 contains 16 residues. Germline V CDR1 and CDR2: LGHNA, YNFKEQ. V dropped 0 bases and J dropped 5; count of bases not matched to a gene: 8. The CDR3 DNA reads TGTGCCAGCAGCCAAGAAGGGACTAGCTATACCGACGAGCAGTACTTC. The encoded protein is CASSQEGTSYTDEQYF.

This clone came up a few times. The chain is built from TRBV29-1 and TRBJ2-3, with 9 positions matching TRBD2. The CDR3 has 16 amino acids. The germline CDR1 and CDR2 sequences are SQVTM and ANQGSEA. After removal of 4 bases from V and 6 bases from J, the junction contained 14 bases not matched to a gene. The CDR3: CSVVLREGRRWDTQYF. The CDR3 nucleotides read TGCAGCGTTGTTTTGCGGGAGGGCCGGCGATGGGATACGCAGTATTTT.

The rearrangement uses TRBV4-1 and TRBJ2-1, with 12 bases fitting TRBD2. CDR1 and CDR2 (germline): MGHRA, YSYEKL. Trimming took 2 bases from V and 4 from J; bases not matched to a gene: 6. The CDR3 is 17 amino acids. CDR3 loop: CASSQKITSGRYNEQFF. The CDR3 DNA reads as TGCGCCAGCAGCCAAAAAATTACTAGCGGGAGGTACAATGAGCAGTTCTTC.

V gene TRBV5-6 combines with J gene TRBJ2-2; maybe TRBD2 (6 bases). This CDR3 has 14 amino acids. V lost 2 bases and J 3 bases, leaving 8 bases between the germline ends. Germline CDR1 and CDR2: SGHDT and YYEEEE. CDR3 loop: CASSLPGDTGELFF. The DNA for the CDR3 is TGTGCCAGCAGCTTACCGGGAGACACCGGGGAGCTGTTTTTT.

This clone was counted between two and nine times. This chain links TRBV29-1 with TRBJ2-7, with D possibly being TRBD1 or TRBD2 (5 bases each). CDR1 SQVTM and CDR2 ANQGSEA come from the germline V gene. The ends were cut back, 6 bases at V and 1 base at J, with 16 bases in the middle. The CDR3 covers 14 residues. Here the CDR3 reads CSVRGLDSSYEQYF. As DNA, the CDR3 is TGCAGCGTGCGAGGGCTTGACAGTTCCTACGAGCAGTACTTC.

The count of this clone is one. This chain connects TRBV9 to TRBJ2-7, with D perhaps TRBD2 (6 bases). From germline, CDR1 is SGDLS and CDR2 YYNGEE. V was cut by 0 bases and J by 3 bases, with 10 bases left in between. This CDR3 region has 14 residues. The CDR3 nucleotides read TGTGCCAGCAGCGTAGCGGGGGACCTCTACGAGCAGTACTTC. This encodes CASSVAGDLYEQYF.

A word on this clone: At the DNA level, this CDR3 is encoded by other sequences in the same sample as well. The rearrangement uses TRBV27 and TRBJ2-1; unclear D gene. V shed 0 bases and J shed 0 bases, with 6 bases lying between them. Germline lookup yields CDR1 MNHEY and CDR2 SMNVEV (reference sequence). This CDR3 has 15 residues. The CDR3 protein is CASSLSAPSYNEQFF. The CDR3 DNA reads TGTGCCAGCAGTTTATCGGCACCCTCCTACAATGAGCAGTTCTTC.

The chain employs TRBV10-2 and TRBJ1-2; D not certain. Germline CDR1 and CDR2: WSHSY and SAAADI. The CDR3 totals 14 residues. The V end lost 2 bases, the J end lost 4 bases, and 11 bases lay between the germline ends. The CDR3 protein is CASSEPENSYGYTF. For the CDR3, the DNA is TGCGCCAGCAGTGAGCCCGAAAATTCCTATGGCTACACCTTC.

J is TRBJ1-5 and V is TRBV27, with D hard to call. This CDR3 comprises 13 residues. Germline CDR1 reads MNHEY; CDR2 reads SMNVEV (reference sequence). Deletions cut 2 bases from V and 6 bases from J, with 8 bases between. CDR3 bases: TGTGCCAGCAGTTTAGTCCGGGGTCAGCCCCAGCATTTT. As protein: CASSLVRGQPQHF.

The chain recombines TRBV5-4 with TRBJ2-7; D perhaps matches TRBD2 (5 bases). CDR1 is SGHNT and CDR2 is YYREEE in the germline V gene (reference sequence). Trimming removed 0 bases at V and 7 bases at J, with 8 bases between. CDR3 size: 12 residues. CDR3 DNA sequence: TGTGCCAGCAGCTTGGCGGGATTTGAGCAGTACTTC. Protein product: CASSLAGFEQYF.

The rearrangement joins TRBV7-4 to TRBJ2-3; 7 positions agree with TRBD2. Looked up from germline, CDR1 is SGHVT and CDR2 is SQSDAQ. Unmatched junction bases numbered 12, after V lost 8 bases and J lost 4 bases. This CDR3 has 15 amino acids. The CDR3 bases are TGTGCCAGCTTGCGGGGAGCGGGATCGGCAGATACGCAGTATTTT. Translating gives CASLRGAGSADTQYF.

This sequence joins TRBV19 and TRBJ2-3; D remains unclear. The germline CDR1 and CDR2 sequences are LNHDA and SQIVND (reference sequence). Trimming removed 2 bases at V and 4 bases at J, with 7 bases between. The CDR3 totals 13 residues. The CDR3 nucleotides are TGTGCCAGTAGTATAATGTCTTCAGATACGCAGTATTTT. Translating gives CASSIMSSDTQYF.

This clone was picked up one time. The chain has TRBV27 and TRBJ2-1; no clear D gene. Per the germline V gene, CDR1 is MNHEY and CDR2 is SMNVEV (reference sequence). Trimming shortened V by 3 bases and J by 6 bases, and 9 bases separated the two germline ends. The CDR3 is 13 residues long. The CDR3 DNA follows: TGTGCCAGCAGTTTCGAGAATCTCAATGAGCAGTTCTTC. The encoded protein is CASSFENLNEQFF.

This clone was found a few times. V and J are TRBV28 and TRBJ1-4, with TRBD1 matching 7 bases. The CDR3 is 14 amino acids. J gave up 7 bases and V 5 bases, and 7 bases lay outside the gene matches. Germline V gene lookup returns CDR1 MDHEN and CDR2 SYDVKM. In DNA form, the CDR3 reads TGTGCCAGCAGTCGACAGGGTATGAGTGAAAAACTGTTTTTT. It translates to CASSRQGMSEKLFF.

The CDR3, as DNA: TGTGCCAGCCGCCAAACTAGCGCGGGAGGTACGCAGTATTTT. It translates to CASRQTSAGGTQYF. The rearrangement joins TRBV2 to TRBJ2-3; TRBD2 aligns across 8 bases. Germline V gene sequence: CDR1 SNHLY, CDR2 FYNNEI. The CDR3 is made up of 14 amino acids. J gave up 8 bases and V 8 bases, and 12 bases lay outside the gene matches.

The rearrangement joins TRBV25-1 to TRBJ2-5; 8 bases align to TRBD2. CDR3 size: 14 residues. V lost 1 base and J lost 2; bases outside the gene matches: 0. Germline V CDR1 and CDR2: MGHDK, SYGVNS. CDR3 region: CASSELAGQETQYF. In DNA, the CDR3 is TGTGCCAGCAGTGAATTAGCGGGACAAGAGACCCAGTACTTC.

The V gene is TRBV11-2, the J gene TRBJ2-7, with D possibly matching TRBD1 (6 bases). V was cut by 4 bases and J by 4 bases, with 20 bases left in between. In germline, CDR1 is SGHAT, CDR2 FQNNGV. The CDR3 is made up of 16 amino acids. The CDR3 is CASSSANAGERYEQYF. The CDR3 DNA reads as TGTGCCAGCAGCTCGGCTAATGCAGGGGAGCGATACGAGCAGTACTTC.

This clone was seen a few times. The chain recombines TRBV11-2 with TRBJ2-2; 8 bases fit TRBD1. Per germline, CDR1 SGHAT and CDR2 FQNNGV. V shed 10 bases, J shed 1 base, and the junction held 2 bases outside the gene matches. The CDR3 runs to 13 residues. CDR3 DNA sequence: TGTGCCACAGGACAGGGGAACACCGGGGAGCTGTTTTTT. Protein product: CATGQGNTGELFF.

The J gene is TRBJ2-7, the V gene TRBV29-1; weak D call: TRBD1 (6 bases). CDR1 and CDR2 (germline): SQVTM, ANQGSEA. The CDR3 extends over 13 amino acids. Trimming took off 4 bases at V and 2 bases at J, with 12 bases between the two ends. The CDR3 region has the DNA TGCAGCGTTGTAAGGACAGACACCTACGAGCAGTACTTC. The encoded protein is CSVVRTDTYEQYF.

This clone was observed a few times. V usage is TRBV29-1 and J usage is TRBJ2-1; D is uncertain. From germline, CDR1 is SQVTM and CDR2 ANQGSEA. The length of the CDR3 is 14 residues. V was cut by 5 bases and J by 6 bases, with 17 bases left in between. The CDR3 region is CSVPGPRTANEQFF. For the CDR3, the DNA is TGCAGCGTTCCCGGTCCGCGGACGGCCAATGAGCAGTTCTTC.